The 5 T cell receptor beta chains given below trace back to one sample, sequenced in a study of Ad26.COV2.S vaccination and SARS-CoV-2 variants. The treatment was: roughly 20 received Ad26.COV2.S at low or high dose, single or two shots; several received placebo; per-sample allocation not given. Samples analyzed were those drawn on day 63 after the first vaccine or placebo injection. Data came from immunoSEQ multiplex PCR; TCRdb stores just in-frame clones and leaves some out. The profile covers 510,000 or so clones, with around nine tenths appearing a single time and roughly 13% taken by the ten largest. The sequenced sample was peripheral blood, obtained in a trial of Ad26.COV2.S vaccine versus placebo. The receptors stem from a person aged 18-65 years who received the Ad26.COV2.S COVID-19 vaccine or a placebo.

This clone occurred once. This sequence joins TRBV7-8 and TRBJ2-1; D possibly uses TRBD1 or TRBD2 (5 bases each). V was clipped by 5 bases and J by 0 bases, with 14 bases between them. Germline CDR1 and CDR2: SGHVS and FQNEAQ. CDR3 size: 16 residues. This chain's CDR3 is CASSPGLGASYNEQFF. CDR3 bases: TGTGCCAGCAGCCCCGGACTTGGGGCCTCCTACAATGAGCAGTTCTTC.

The V gene is TRBV2, the J gene TRBJ1-1; no firm D call. V was pared by 10 bases and J by 8 bases, with 20 bases between. This CDR3 region has 13 residues. Germline values: CDR1 SNHLY, CDR2 FYNNEI. CDR3 coding DNA: TGTGCCACCATCCCGTCGGGGTCGCGAGAAGCTTTCTTT. Encoded protein: CATIPSGSREAFF. The variable domain in full, with the rest retrieved from reference TRBV2 and TRBJ1-1, is EPEVTQTPSHQVTQMGQEVILRCVPISNHLYFYWYRQILGQKVEFLVSFYNNEISEKSEIFDDQFSVERPDGSNFTLKIRSTKLEDSAMYFCATIPSGSREAFFGQGTRLTVV.

The chain is built from TRBV5-1 and TRBJ1-6; D is uncertain. V lost 0 bases and J lost 4, with 11 bases in between. Germline V CDR1 and CDR2: SGHRS, YFSETQ. The CDR3 totals 16 residues. CDR3 protein: CASSLAPGKYNSPLHF. The CDR3 region has the DNA TGCGCCAGCAGCTTGGCCCCCGGGAAGTATAATTCACCCCTCCACTTT.

CDR3 sequence reads: CASSLDAPGGTEAFF. CDR3 coding DNA: TGTGCCAGCAGCTTAGACGCCCCGGGGGGCACTGAAGCTTTCTTT. The chain joins TRBV5-4 to TRBJ1-1, with D perhaps matching TRBD1 (5 bases). CDR1 is SGHNT, CDR2 YYREEE, per germline (reference sequence). Deletions cut 2 bases from V and 4 bases from J, with 15 bases between. There are 15 residues in the CDR3. Full variable domain (remainder filled in from reference TRBV5-4 and TRBJ1-1): ETGVTQSPTHLIKTRGQQVTLRCSSQSGHNTVSWYQQALGQGPQFIFQYYREEENGRGNFPPRFSGLQFPNYSSELNVNALELDDSALYLCASSLDAPGGTEAFFGQGTRLTVV.

The rearrangement joins TRBV13 to TRBJ2-3, with D possibly TRBD1 on 6 matching bases. The ends were cut back, 6 bases at V and 3 bases at J, with 10 bases in the middle. The CDR3 runs 13 residues. Germline V lookup: CDR1 PRHDT, CDR2 FYEKMQ (reference sequence). The CDR3 loop reads CASSLTGTDTQYF. The CDR3 DNA reads as TGTGCCAGCAGTCTCACAGGGACAGATACGCAGTATTTT.